Below, 17 T cell receptor beta chains from the same sample are listed, as sequenced in a study of blood T cells in healthy people across ages. The authors ran a second PCR of about 6 to 12 cycles using a sample-barcoded 5' primer and a J-beta primer mix. TCRdb independently ran MiXCR on the 5' RACE reads; one entry per CDR3 protein. The repertoire has 1.8 million or so distinct CDR3 sequences, about 39% of them found once; the top ten carry under 25%. Sequences were obtained from blood. Receptors originate from a human donor in good health.

This chain connects TRBV4-3 to TRBJ1-1; a possible D gene is TRBD1 (6 bases). Germline values: CDR1 LGHNA, CDR2 YSLEER. V lost 3 bases and J lost 0, with 11 bases in between. CDR3 size: 15 residues. The CDR3 region is CASSHNRDLNTEAFF. CDR3 in DNA: TGCGCCAGCAGCCATAACAGGGACTTGAACACTGAAGCTTTCTTT.

The chain couples TRBV6-6 to TRBJ1-2; 7 nucleotides agree with TRBD1. The germline V gene encodes CDR1 MNHNY and CDR2 SVGAGI (reference sequence). The CDR3 runs to 15 residues. V lost 6 bases and J lost 6; bases outside the gene matches: 13. In DNA form, the CDR3 reads TGTGCCAGCAGCAATCCATCGACAGGGAAGGATGGCTACACCTTC. The encoded protein is CASSNPSTGKDGYTF.

In DNA, the CDR3 is TGTGCCAGCAGTTACGCAGGGGGTGGCGGCTACACCTTC. Translation: CASSYAGGGGYTF. The V and J genes are TRBV6-2 or TRBV6-3 and TRBJ1-2; 7 nucleotides align to TRBD1. The CDR3 length is 13 residues. Unmatched junction bases numbered 5, after V lost 2 bases and J lost 8 bases. Germline values: CDR1 MNHEY, CDR2 SVGEGT.

Comment on this clonotype: Relative to the germline gene, one junction end is altered; a read error may explain this. The chain links TRBV7-8 to TRBJ1-1; D unresolved. CDR1 is SGHVS and CDR2 is FQNEAQ in the germline V gene. There are 12 residues in the CDR3. The CDR3 DNA follows: TGTGCCGGCAGCTGGGTGAACACTGAAGCTTTCTTT. This sequence encodes CAGSWVNTEAFF. Complete variable domain (other parts from reference TRBV7-8 and TRBJ1-1): GAGVSQSPRYKVAKRGQDVALRCDPISGHVSLFWYQQALGQGPEFLTYFQNEAQLDKSGLPSDRFFAERPEGSVSTLKIQRTQQEDSAVYLCAGSWVNTEAFFGQGTRLTVV.

The chain recombines TRBV28 with TRBJ1-1; D gene ambiguous. The CDR3 extends over 12 amino acids. V lost 7 bases and J lost 6, with 12 bases in between. Germline V gene lookup returns CDR1 MDHEN and CDR2 SYDVKM. CDR3 nucleotide sequence: TGTGCCAGCAACGGGAGAGAAGCTGAAGCTTTCTTT. Translating it yields CASNGREAEAFF.

The V call is TRBV3-1, the J call TRBJ2-5; TRBD2 agrees at 7 bases. The junction had 3 bases not matched to a gene; V was cut back by 5 bases and J by 0 bases. The germline gives CDR1 LGHDT, CDR2 YNNKEL (reference sequence). The CDR3 sequence is 14 residues long. CDR3 sequence reads: CASSGTNYQETQYF. Written as DNA, the CDR3 is TGTGCCAGCAGCGGGACTAATTACCAAGAGACCCAGTACTTC.

V usage is TRBV5-1 and J usage is TRBJ2-4, with D unresolved. The assigned J gene may be wrong: the sequence end matches TRBJ2-7 better. The CDR3 length is 14 residues. The germline gives CDR1 SGHRS, CDR2 YFSETQ. Here the CDR3 reads CASSPWTGLNEQYF. The CDR3 DNA is TGCGCCAGCAGCCCTTGGACGGGTCTGAACGAGCAGTACTTC.

This clonotype was seen more than once but under ten times. J is TRBJ2-5 and V is TRBV7-3, with a tentative D call TRBD2 (5 bases). This CDR3 has 14 amino acids. Looked up from germline, CDR1 is SGHTA and CDR2 is FQGTGA. V shed 4 bases and J shed 5 bases, with 14 bases lying between them. The CDR3 loop reads CASSSRTWAETQYF. The CDR3 region has the DNA TGTGCCAGCAGCTCCAGGACTTGGGCGGAGACCCAGTACTTC.

The rearrangement joins TRBV4-1 to TRBJ2-5, with a possible D match to TRBD2 (7 bases). Germline lookup yields CDR1 MGHRA and CDR2 YSYEKL. CDR3 length equals 16 residues. V was clipped by 3 bases and J by 11 bases, with 25 bases between them. This chain's CDR3 is CASSQITLRGAEEQYF. DNA of the CDR3: TGCGCCAGCAGCCAGATCACGTTACGGGGGGCCGAGGAGCAGTACTTC.

This clonotype was observed a handful of times. The genes are TRBV5-4 and TRBJ2-1; D gene unclear. The V gene's germline CDR1 is SGHNT and CDR2 YYREEE (reference sequence). Trimming stripped 0 bases from V and 1 base from J, with 5 bases between. The CDR3 is made up of 14 amino acids. The CDR3 is CASSLEQSYNEQFF. CDR3 coding DNA: TGTGCCAGCAGCTTGGAACAATCCTACAATGAGCAGTTCTTC.

This clonotype came up once. V gene TRBV6-6 combines with J gene TRBJ2-3; perhaps D is TRBD1 or TRBD2 (6 bases each). The CDR3 extends over 14 amino acids. V lost 6 bases and J 6 bases, leaving 16 bases between the germline ends. The V gene's germline CDR1 is MNHNY and CDR2 SVGAGI (reference sequence). CDR3 protein: CASSIRGLTDTQYF. DNA for the CDR3: TGTGCCAGCAGCATACGGGGGCTCACTGATACGCAGTATTTT.

As for this clonotype: The junction and the germline gene differ at one end; a read error may be behind it. This sequence joins TRBV12-3 or TRBV12-4 and TRBJ1-2; tentatively, D is TRBD1 (6 bases). The CDR3 loop spans 14 amino acids. CDR3 sequence: CAGSFQGSSYGYTF. In nucleotides, the CDR3 is TGTGCCGGCAGTTTTCAGGGGAGTAGCTATGGCTACACCTTC.

The chain combines TRBV20-1 with TRBJ2-1, with 10 bases fitting TRBD2. Trimming at V came to 6 bases and at J to 10 bases, leaving 3 bases not matched to a gene. The CDR3 contains 11 residues. Germline loops: CDR1 DFQATT, CDR2 SNEGSKA (reference sequence). The CDR3 is CSALTSGEQFF. The CDR3, as DNA: TGCAGTGCCTTGACTAGCGGGGAGCAGTTCTTC.

This clonotype was detected only a few times. The chain is built from TRBV6-5 and TRBJ2-5, with 7 nucleotides matching TRBD2. The germline gives CDR1 MNHEY, CDR2 SVGAGI. With 0 bases clipped from V and 3 bases from J, the junction kept 10 bases outside the gene matches. There are 17 residues in the CDR3. The CDR3, as DNA: TGTGCCAGCAGTTACTCGCCCGCGCGGGGGACCGAAGAGACCCAGTACTTC. It translates to CASSYSPARGTEETQYF.

This chain uses TRBV4-3 with TRBJ2-5; weak D call: TRBD2 (5 bases). The CDR3 loop spans 16 amino acids. From germline, CDR1 is LGHNA and CDR2 YSLEER. V lost 4 bases and J 3 bases, leaving 18 bases between the germline ends. CDR3 protein: CASSRKGAGAEETQYF. In DNA form, the CDR3 reads TGCGCCAGCAGCCGTAAGGGTGCGGGTGCGGAAGAGACCCAGTACTTC.

This clonotype was observed a few times. CDR3 sequence: CASEKDRQETQYF. CDR3 coding DNA: TGTGCCAGCGAAAAAGACAGACAAGAGACCCAGTACTTC. The genes are TRBV27 and TRBJ2-5; TRBD1 might be the D (5 bases). Germline-derived CDR1 and CDR2 are MNHEY and SMNVEV (reference sequence). The CDR3 totals 13 residues. V was shortened by 8 bases and J by 2 bases, with 12 bases between the two germline ends.

This chain joins TRBV18 and TRBJ2-5, with D uncertain. This CDR3 is built from 14 residues. Germline V gives CDR1 KGHSH, CDR2 LQKENI. Trimming stripped 4 bases from V and 1 base from J, with 10 bases between. This CDR3 reads CASSHSQLQETQYF. The CDR3 DNA follows: TGTGCCAGCTCACATTCCCAGCTCCAAGAGACCCAGTACTTC.